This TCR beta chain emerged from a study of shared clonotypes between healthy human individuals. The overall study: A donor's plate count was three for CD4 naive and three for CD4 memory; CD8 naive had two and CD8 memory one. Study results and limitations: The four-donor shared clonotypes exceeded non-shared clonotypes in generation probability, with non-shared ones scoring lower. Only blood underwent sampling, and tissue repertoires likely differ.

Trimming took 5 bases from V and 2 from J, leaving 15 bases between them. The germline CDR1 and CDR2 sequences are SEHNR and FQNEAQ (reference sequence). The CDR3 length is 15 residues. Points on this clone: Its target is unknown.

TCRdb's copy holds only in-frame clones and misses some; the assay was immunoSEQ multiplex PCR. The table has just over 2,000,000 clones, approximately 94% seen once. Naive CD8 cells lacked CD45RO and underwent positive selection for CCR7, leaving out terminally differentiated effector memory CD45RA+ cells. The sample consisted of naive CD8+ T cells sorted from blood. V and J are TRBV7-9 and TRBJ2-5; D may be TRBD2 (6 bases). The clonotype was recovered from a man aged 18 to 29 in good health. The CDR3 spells CASSEPLAPQETQYF. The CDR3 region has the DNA TGTGCCAGCAGCGAGCCCCTAGCGCCACAAGAGACCCAGTACTTC.